The clone carrying this TCR beta chain showed up just a few times. This specimen comes from a study of radiation and T cells in renal cell carcinoma. TCRdb keeps only in-frame clones here, not all; method: immunoSEQ multiplex PCR. Of about 25,000 clones detected, more than 45% appear once; the ten largest clones hold 20% to 25%. The CDR3 covers 16 residues. Indicated treatment: treatment-naive control, cytoreductive nephrectomy. The TCR originated in a man aged 40-50 years with renal cell carcinoma. The rearrangement links TRBV21-1 to TRBJ1-6; TRBD1 was called by the table and not checked on the DNA. TRBV21-1 is designated a pseudogene. This specimen consisted of tumor tissue, obtained from a patient whose treatment was nephrectomy without radiotherapy. The CDR3 DNA reads TGTGCCATCAGATACCGGGACAGGCTCTATAATTCACCCCTCCACTTT. Translating it yields CAIRYRDRLYNSPLHF.